This T cell receptor beta chain is drawn from a study of cytomegalovirus exposure and HLA in healthy donors (dated by TCRdb to about 2017). Looking at the study overall: In an earlier analysis of around 540 of the donors, about 270 Gb of sequence data and 90 million to 120 million unique TCR beta sequences from about 190 million T cells were reported. In an earlier analysis of about 590 of the donors, high-throughput TCR beta sequencing was used to judge whether each TCR beta V gene segment behaved as functional or pseudogenic. A handful of DR-DQ haplotypes were handled as single units for association and clustering because linkage in the cohort was strong. A later genetic analysis used genome-wide SNP genotypes for about three fifths of the 666 donors, treating that subset as a discovery cohort. Alongside the repertoire data, information on donor age, sex, ethnicity and CMV serostatus was compiled. The study combined high-throughput TCR immunosequencing, statistical association of individual TCRs with disease status, and machine learning to predict cytomegalovirus infection status. To study patterns of TCR occurrence, a later analysis re-analyzed previously published TCR beta repertoires from several hundred donors and added high-resolution HLA genotyping. Of the roughly 390 genotyped donors, roughly 85% fell in the genetic ancestry cluster associated with self-reported Caucasian donors. Among about 390 genotyped donors of the cohort, an average of approximately 250,000 unique TCR beta nucleotide sequences were sequenced per donor, 15% to 20% of them non-productive. Class I and class II HLA loci were covered by the typing at four-digit resolution. Along with the approximately 700-subject first cohort, a separate validation cohort of over a hundred different subjects was used. The aim of the study was to test whether cataloging public T cell receptors could identify signatures of past pathogen exposure. The number of donors typed differed by locus, with about 620-630 for A, B, C, DRB1 and DQB1, over 500 for DQA1, about 610 for DPA1, and around 430 for DPB1. The study used immunosequencing to profile the T cell repertoires of some 600 subjects and linked those repertoires to cytomegalovirus serostatus. An early release that covered 500 to 800 HLA-typed donors contained about 300 gigabases of sequencing data and tens of millions of unique TCR sequences. The later analysis used no new phenotypic data to find candidate immune exposures, relying instead on TCR beta sequences and their occurrence across donors. Every repertoire in the discovery cohort had been generated on one and the same sequencing platform.

The cohort was made up of roughly 670 healthy bone marrow donors. All cohort members were sampled while nominally healthy, although unrecorded immune exposures were likely present. The donor tested CMV seronegative, placing the donor among the 350 to 400 seronegative members of the cohort. A peripheral blood sample was collected from each donor, and TCR beta sequencing was performed on peripheral blood mononuclear cells. Genomic DNA was extracted from the blood cell samples with the Qiagen DNeasy Blood Extraction Kit. The method was the immunoSEQ multiplex PCR assay. A mixture of 60 forward primers for TCR Vbeta segments and 13 reverse primers for TCR Jbeta segments was used in the multiplex PCR. Amplification of the CDR3 region of rearranged TCR beta genes was performed with a multiplex PCR assay on genomic DNA. Amplified TCR beta libraries were sequenced as 87-base-pair reads on the Illumina HiSeq System. Regarding the original processing steps: A later analysis counted some 80 million unique TCR beta chains across the 550 to 700 repertoires, and some 12 million of these chains were shared by at least two donors. A nearest-neighbor algorithm error-corrected the raw reads and collapsed the reads into unique sequences, merging closely related sequences to remove PCR and sequencing errors. Alignment of CDR3 sequences to IMGT reference sequences was used to assign V, D and J gene segments. Each retained sequence needed at least a six-nucleotide match to both a V gene segment and a J gene segment. A rearrangement was called productive if the CDR3 had no stop codons and remained in frame with V and J, and every other rearrangement was called non-productive. CDR3 was defined according to IMGT convention as the region running from the second conserved V-encoded cysteine to the conserved J-encoded phenylalanine. The earlier analysis of 587 of the donors excluded sequences that lacked an unambiguous match to a single V gene segment. In an earlier analysis of roughly 500 of the donors, V segments were called functional above 56.7% productive rearrangements and were called segregating when the between-donor standard deviation exceeded 5%. A statistical classification framework was built for diagnosing cytomegalovirus status from the catalog of TCR beta chain sequences. V and J gene assignment, in a later analysis, came from comparing TCR nucleotide sequences with IMGT/GENE-DB human TR gene sequences. In a later analysis, CDR3 sequences and most-parsimonious VDJ recombination scenarios were assigned using the TCRdist pipeline. In a later analysis, each TCR beta chain was defined by its CDR3 amino acid sequence together with its V-gene family, and reads without a unique V-gene family were excluded. In a later analysis, around 650 highly shared, low-generation-probability nucleotide sequences were removed to address suspected cross-contamination and a sequencing artifact. In a later analysis, a clonal expansion index for each public chain was calculated from normalized within-repertoire ranks of inferred template counts. Generation probabilities in a later analysis came from a VDJ recombination model fitted to out-of-frame rearrangements, and those results were checked against IGoR. In a later analysis, TCR-TCR, TCR-HLA and TCR-CMV co-occurrence was scored with hypergeometric tests, and a repertoire-size bias correction was applied to TCR pairs. False discovery rates were estimated in a later analysis by permuting HLA or CMV assignments 20 times. A later analysis grouped co-occurring TCRs with DBSCAN, adding TCRdist sequence similarity when clustering within HLA-allele-positive subsets. Co-occurrence clustering excluded repertoires with fewer than 30,000 or more than 120,000 public chains, plus five with anomalous nucleotide sharing. TCRdb carries this immuneACCESS record with in-frame sequences only. Its versions omit some clonotypes, under half of them owing to an unresolved V gene in the studies checked, with the rest unexplained. The V and J calls and clone size are taken from that table; D and trimming were inferred from the DNA. In all, the sample holds over 150,000 clones, and 65% to 85% of those were seen once. Over 1.3% of the sample is in the top ten clones.

This clone was recorded a few times. Its antigen is unknown. Base qualities were left out, and no much larger clone turns up one base away. Study-wide conclusions, independent of this receptor: A further reported finding was that TCR beta sequences accurately predicted the HLA-A and HLA-B alleles for most subjects in the first cohort. Approximately 16 rarely observed V segments, including chromosome 9 orphons, were excluded from the earlier analysis of several hundred of the donors because counts were too low. The only immune exposure information available for the cohort was CMV serostatus. In a later analysis, TCR association rates were found to vary across HLA loci, with the most associated TCRs seen for DRB1 alleles and the fewest for HLA-C alleles. It was suggested by the authors that the approach could potentially be generalized to other disease states and immunological phenotypes. In a later analysis, HLA-associated TCR beta chains were found to be more clonally expanded and to have lower generation probabilities than equally common non-associated chains. According to a later analysis, most CMV-associated TCR beta chains appeared to be HLA-restricted, and the HLA associations seemed to be driven largely by CMV exposure. When HLA alleles, especially DR and DQ, strongly co-occurred, TCR associations were difficult to assign to individual alleles. The sequencing pipeline was judged likely to have produced a cluster of highly shared sequence variants as a technical artifact. Several of the top co-occurrence clusters appeared to be linked to parvovirus B19, influenza, CMV and Epstein-Barr virus, according to a later analysis. An earlier analysis of some 560 of the donors showed that most TCR beta V segments appeared in productive rearrangements either about 87% or about 30% of the time, which broadly matched IMGT annotations. A later genetic analysis associated a missense DCLRE1C variant with V-gene and J-gene trimming of TCR beta chains, and an independent cohort replicated the association. In a later genetic analysis, fewer N-insertions in productive TCRs were reported among donors in an Asian-associated ancestry cluster than the roughly 700-donor mean. The classifier was reported to diagnose cytomegalovirus status with high specificity and sensitivity in both the original cohort and the validation cohort. While some public TCRs were present in many individuals, most TCR sequences turned up only very rarely across donors. Presence/absence analyses assumed roughly uniform sequencing depth across donors, an assumption that may not hold. In this cohort, only TCR beta chains were sequenced, and detectable features were limited by the absence of alpha or paired-chain data. In vitro tests confirmed that a few of the cytomegalovirus-associated TCR beta chains recognize cytomegalovirus antigens. Specific HLA alleles were associated with 15,000 to 20,000 TCR beta sequences at a false discovery rate of 0.05 in a later analysis. The study listed 164 TCR beta chains as associated with cytomegalovirus. Linkage disequilibrium might explain the correlated functional status among segregating V segments, but an unknown experimental factor could not be excluded. Because HLA typing was missing for some donors at each locus, association tests included only the typed subset.

Material for sequencing was PBMCs. The source of this sequence is a man aged 55 to 70 in good health and CMV-seronegative.

The nucleotide sequence reads as follows: TGTGCCAGCAGCCCCCCGGGACACTATGGCAATGAGCAGTTCTTC. Its product reads: CASSPPGHYGNEQFF. Rearrangement joined TRBV28 to TRBJ2-1; 6 matching bases give a weak D call of TRBD1. CDR1 MDHEN and CDR2 SYDVKM were looked up in the germline V gene. Inclusive of the bounding cysteine and phenylalanine, the CDR3 is 15 residues long. The kept DNA is CDR3 alone, 45 bases in frame from the first base. V is reduced by 6 bases and J by 6 bases, leaving a spacing of 18 bases between them.